The following is a TCR beta chain sequence with its context. Its antigen has not been determined. Base qualities are not recorded, but no much larger clone differs from it by a single base. This entry comes from a study of cytomegalovirus exposure and HLA in healthy donors (dated by TCRdb to 2016 to 2017). Regarding the research as a whole: An earlier analysis of approximately 600 of the donors reported more than 250 Gb of sequence data and approximately 110 million unique TCR beta sequences from about 179 million T cells. Using immunosequencing, the study profiled T cell repertoires from roughly 650 subjects and related those repertoires to cytomegalovirus serostatus. About five DR-DQ haplotypes were handled as single units for association and clustering, since linkage in the cohort was strong. High-throughput TCR immunosequencing, statistical association of individual TCRs with disease status, and machine learning were combined to predict cytomegalovirus infection status. Donor age, sex, ethnicity and CMV serostatus were collected together with the repertoire data. The study was designed to test whether signatures of past pathogen exposure could be identified by cataloging public T cell receptors. An early release that covered several hundred HLA-typed donors contained approximately 320 gigabases of sequencing data and 85 million to 100 million unique TCR sequences. Class I and class II HLA loci were covered by the typing at four-digit resolution. To decide whether each TCR beta V gene segment behaved as functional or pseudogenic, an earlier analysis of some 600 of the donors relied on high-throughput TCR beta sequencing. Every discovery cohort repertoire had been produced on one sequencing platform. A later analysis re-analyzed previously published TCR beta repertoires from approximately 670 donors and added high-resolution HLA genotyping to study TCR occurrence patterns. A later genetic analysis used genome-wide SNP genotypes for about three fifths of the roughly 700 donors, treating that subset as a discovery cohort. Typing coverage differed by locus: A, B, C, DRB1 and DQB1 were typed in about 629-630 donors, DQA1 in 522, DPA1 in 600 to 610, and DPB1 in just under 480. A separate validation cohort of some 130 different subjects was used in addition to the 666-subject first cohort. Rather than using new phenotypic data, the later analysis identified candidate immune exposures from TCR beta sequences and from how often those sequences occurred across donors. Across 398 genotyped donors of the cohort, an average of about 250,000 unique TCR beta nucleotide sequences per donor were sequenced, and 15% to 20% of those sequences were non-productive. The genetic ancestry cluster associated with self-reported Caucasian donors included 70% to 85% of the roughly 400 genotyped donors.

The cohort comprised some 700 healthy bone marrow donors. All cohort members were sampled while nominally healthy, although unrecorded immune exposures were likely present. The donor tested CMV seropositive and was one of the 289 seropositive cohort members. Each donor provided a peripheral blood sample, and peripheral blood mononuclear cells were used for TCR beta sequencing. Genomic DNA was extracted from the blood cell samples with the Qiagen DNeasy Blood Extraction Kit. Receptors were amplified or captured by the immunoSEQ multiplex PCR assay. For the multiplex PCR, a mixture combining 60 forward primers for TCR Vbeta segments and 13 reverse primers for TCR Jbeta segments was used. A multiplex PCR assay on genomic DNA amplified the CDR3 region of rearranged TCR beta genes. The Illumina HiSeq System was used to sequence the amplified TCR beta libraries as 87-base-pair reads. The published analysis was carried out like this. In a later analysis, around 80 million unique TCR beta chains were counted across the roughly 670 repertoires, and around 10 million of these chains were shared by at least two donors. Raw reads were error-corrected and collapsed into unique sequences with a nearest-neighbor algorithm that merged closely related sequences to remove PCR and sequencing errors. V, D and J gene segments were assigned by aligning CDR3 sequences to IMGT reference sequences. Each retained sequence needed at least a six-nucleotide match to both a V gene segment and a J gene segment. A rearrangement was called productive if the CDR3 had no stop codons and remained in frame with V and J, and every other rearrangement was called non-productive. CDR3 was defined by IMGT convention, running from the second conserved V-encoded cysteine to the conserved J-encoded phenylalanine. The earlier analysis of a few hundred of the donors excluded sequences that lacked an unambiguous match to a single V gene segment. An earlier analysis of a few hundred of the donors called V segments functional above 56.7% productive rearrangements and segregating when the between-donor standard deviation exceeded 5%. A statistical classification framework was developed to diagnose cytomegalovirus status using the catalog of TCR beta chain sequences. In a later analysis, V and J genes were assigned by comparing TCR nucleotide sequences against IMGT/GENE-DB human TR gene sequences. In a later analysis, CDR3 sequences and most-parsimonious VDJ recombination scenarios were assigned using the TCRdist pipeline. A later analysis defined each TCR beta chain by its CDR3 amino acid sequence plus V-gene family, and excluded reads lacking a unique V-gene family. To address suspected cross-contamination and a sequencing artifact, a later analysis removed several hundred highly shared, low-generation-probability nucleotide sequences. A later analysis calculated a clonal expansion index for each public chain from normalized within-repertoire ranks of inferred template counts. In a later analysis, generation probabilities were computed using a VDJ recombination model fitted to out-of-frame rearrangements, and the results were checked against IGoR. In a later analysis, TCR-TCR, TCR-HLA and TCR-CMV co-occurrence was scored with hypergeometric tests, and a repertoire-size bias correction was applied to TCR pairs. False discovery rates were estimated in a later analysis by permuting HLA or CMV assignments 20 times. A later analysis grouped co-occurring TCRs with DBSCAN, adding TCRdist sequence similarity when clustering within HLA-allele-positive subsets. Repertoires with fewer than 30,000 or more than 120,000 public chains were left out of co-occurrence clustering, as were several repertoires with anomalous nucleotide sharing. TCRdb retrieved this table from immuneACCESS and kept in-frame rearrangements only. Not all clones are present; in checked studies, unresolved V genes account for under half, and no reason is known for the remainder. That table gives V, J and clone size, and the DNA gave D and trimming. A total of roughly 150,000 clones appear in this sample, about 80% of them only once. Of the sample, about 5% is held by the ten largest clones.

What the authors observed across the whole study: HLA typing was unavailable for some donors at each locus, so association tests used only the typed subset. Linkage disequilibrium might explain the correlated functional status among segregating V segments, but an unknown experimental factor could not be excluded. Only TCR beta chains were sequenced in this cohort, and the absence of alpha or paired-chain data limited detectable features. A cluster of highly shared sequence variants was judged likely to be a technical artifact of the sequencing pipeline. The classifier was reported to diagnose cytomegalovirus status with high specificity and sensitivity in both the original cohort and the validation cohort. When HLA alleles, especially DR and DQ, strongly co-occurred, attributing TCR associations to individual alleles was difficult. An earlier analysis of approximately 600 of the donors showed that most TCR beta V segments appeared in productive rearrangements either about 87% or about 30% of the time, which broadly matched IMGT annotations. According to a later analysis, TCR association rates differed among HLA loci, with DRB1 alleles showing the most associated TCRs and HLA-C alleles showing the fewest. A further reported finding was that TCR beta sequences accurately predicted the HLA-A and HLA-B alleles for most subjects in the first cohort. A later analysis found that HLA-associated TCR beta chains were more clonally expanded and had lower generation probabilities than equally common non-associated chains. Some IMGT-functional V segments, including TRBV6-2 and TRBV6-3, could not be told apart with the 87-base-pair reads, so those segments were excluded. Compared with the roughly 670-donor mean, donors in an Asian-associated ancestry cluster had fewer N-insertions in productive TCRs, according to a later genetic analysis. Because counts were too low, more than 15 rarely observed V segments, including chromosome 9 orphons, were excluded from the earlier analysis of some 590 of the donors. A later analysis associated 15,000 to 20,000 TCR beta sequences with specific HLA alleles at a false discovery rate of 0.05. Roughly uniform sequencing depth across donors was assumed in presence/absence analyses, although this assumption may not hold. In vitro tests confirmed that a few of the cytomegalovirus-associated TCR beta chains recognize cytomegalovirus antigens. While some public TCRs were present in many individuals, most TCR sequences turned up only very rarely across donors. The only immune exposure information available for the cohort was CMV serostatus. Several of the top co-occurrence clusters appeared to be linked to parvovirus B19, influenza, CMV and Epstein-Barr virus, according to a later analysis. Most CMV-associated TCR beta chains appeared to be HLA-restricted in a later analysis, and the HLA associations seemed to be driven largely by CMV exposure. The study listed around 160 TCR beta chains as associated with cytomegalovirus. In a later genetic analysis, a missense DCLRE1C variant was associated with V-gene and J-gene trimming of TCR beta chains, and the association was replicated in an independent cohort. It was suggested by the authors that the approach could potentially be generalized to other disease states and immunological phenotypes.

CDR1 and CDR2, looked up from the germline V gene (reference sequence), are SGHNT and YYREEE. Trimming removed 2 bases from V and 5 bases from J, leaving 13 bases between the germline ends. The cysteine opens and the phenylalanine closes a CDR3 of 14 amino acids. Only the CDR3 DNA stays, 42 bases, in frame from base 1. Material: PBMCs. The chain is made from TRBV5-4 and TRBJ1-1; a tentative D call is TRBD1 (5 bases match). The receptor was derived from a man aged 25-45 years in good health and CMV-seropositive. The nucleotide sequence reads as follows: TGTGCCAGCAGCTTAATCCGGGGGAGAACTGAAGCTTTCTTT. Its translation is CASSLIRGRTEAFF.